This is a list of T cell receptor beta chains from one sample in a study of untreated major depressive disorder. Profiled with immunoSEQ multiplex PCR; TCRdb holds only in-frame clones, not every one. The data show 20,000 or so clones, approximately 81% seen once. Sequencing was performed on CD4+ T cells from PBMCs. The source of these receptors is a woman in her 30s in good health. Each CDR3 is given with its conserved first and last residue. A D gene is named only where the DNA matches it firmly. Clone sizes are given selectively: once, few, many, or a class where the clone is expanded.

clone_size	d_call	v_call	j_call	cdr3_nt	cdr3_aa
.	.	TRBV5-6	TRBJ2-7	TGTGCCAGCAGCTTGGGACAGGTGTACTCCTACGAGCAGTACTTC	CASSLGQVYSYEQYF
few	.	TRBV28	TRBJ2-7	TGTGCCAGCACCTCCCCCTCACCGCTCCGCGAGCAGTACTTC	CASTSPSPLREQYF
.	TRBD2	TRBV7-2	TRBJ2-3	TGTGCCAGCAGCTATTCCGGGACTAGCACCAATACGCAGTATTTT	CASSYSGTSTNTQYF
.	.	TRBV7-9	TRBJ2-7	TGTGCCAGCAGCGAAGCAGGGGTAGGGACCTACGAGCAGTACTTC	CASSEAGVGTYEQYF
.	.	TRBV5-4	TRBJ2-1	TGTGCCAGCAGCTTGGGGGGAATCGGCAATGAGCAGTTCTTC	CASSLGGIGNEQFF
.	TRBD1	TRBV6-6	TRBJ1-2	TGTGCCAGCAGTTACTCGACAGGGGGCGCGGGTGGCTACACCTTC	CASSYSTGGAGGYTF
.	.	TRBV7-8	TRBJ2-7	TGTGCCAGCAGCTTAGTCGGCGGCTACTCCTACGAGCAGTACTTC	CASSLVGGYSYEQYF
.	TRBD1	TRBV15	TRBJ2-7	TGTGCCACCAGCAGAATCCGGGACAGGCCCCGCGAGCAGTACTTC	CATSRIRDRPREQYF
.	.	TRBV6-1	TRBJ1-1	TGTGCCAGCAGTGAAATCTGGGACACTGAAGCTTTCTTT	CASSEIWDTEAFF
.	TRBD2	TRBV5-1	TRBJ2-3	TGCGCCAGCAGCTTGACTAGCGGGAGAGATACGCAGTATTTT	CASSLTSGRDTQYF
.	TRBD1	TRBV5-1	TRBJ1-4	TGCGCCAGCAGTTCCGGGACAGCTAATGAAAAACTGTTTTTT	CASSSGTANEKLFF
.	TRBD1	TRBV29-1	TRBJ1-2	TGCAGCTTGTGGACAGGGAATGGCTACACCTTC	CSLWTGNGYTF
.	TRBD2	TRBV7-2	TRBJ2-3	TGTGCCAGCAGGAGGACTAGCGGGAGATCAATAGATACGCAGTATTTT	CASRRTSGRSIDTQYF
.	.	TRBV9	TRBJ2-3	TGTGCCAGCAGCGTAGCCGAAAGTCCCACGCAGTATTTT	CASSVAESPTQYF
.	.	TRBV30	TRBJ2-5	TGTGCCTGGAGTGTCCGGTTCCTGGGGGAGACCCAGTACTTC	CAWSVRFLGETQYF
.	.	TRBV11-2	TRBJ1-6	TGTGCCAGCGGACCCTCACGAAATTCACCCCTCCACTTT	CASGPSRNSPLHF
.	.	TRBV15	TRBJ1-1	TGTGCCACCAGCAGAGGACCGAACACTGAAGCTTTCTTT	CATSRGPNTEAFF
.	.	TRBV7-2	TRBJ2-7	TGTGCCAGCAGCTCCGGACATTCCTCCTACGAGCAGTACTTC	CASSSGHSSYEQYF
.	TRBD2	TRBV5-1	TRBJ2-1	TGCGCCAGCAGCCCCCGGACTAGCGGGAGGGACAATGAGCAGTTCTTC	CASSPRTSGRDNEQFF
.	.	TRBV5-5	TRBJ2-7	TGTGCCAGCAGCTTTTCCTCGGCACTGACCTACGAGCAGTACTTC	CASSFSSALTYEQYF
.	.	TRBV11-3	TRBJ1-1	TGTGCCAGCAGCCTCGGGGGAAACACTGAAGCTTTCTTT	CASSLGGNTEAFF
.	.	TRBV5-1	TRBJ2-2	TGCGCCAGCAGGGCCACGGGCCAAAACACCGGGGAGCTGTTTTTT	CASRATGQNTGELFF
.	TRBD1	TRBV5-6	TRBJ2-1	TGTGCCAGCACCTCGCGGCCAGGGGGCGGTAAGTTGAATGAGCAGTTCTTC	CASTSRPGGGKLNEQFF
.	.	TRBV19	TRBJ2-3	TGTGCCAGTAGTTCTACAGGGAGGGATACGCAGTATTTT	CASSSTGRDTQYF
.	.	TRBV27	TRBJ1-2	TGTGCCAGCAGTTTATCAATAGACGGTAACTATGGCTACACCTTC	CASSLSIDGNYGYTF
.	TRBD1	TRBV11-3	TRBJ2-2	TGTGCCAGCAGCCCATGGACAGGGAGCAACACCGGGGAGCTGTTTTTT	CASSPWTGSNTGELFF
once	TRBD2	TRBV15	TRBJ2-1	TGTGCCACCAGCAGAGTGGGGGCGGGAGGCCTCGGATGGTTCTTC	CATSRVGAGGLGWFF
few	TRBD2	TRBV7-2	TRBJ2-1	TGTGCCAGCAGCTTTGGGGACTACCGGTACAATGAGCAGTTCTTC	CASSFGDYRYNEQFF
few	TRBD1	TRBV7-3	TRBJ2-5	TGTGCCAGCAGCTTTGACAGGGCTGAGACCCAGTACTTC	CASSFDRAETQYF
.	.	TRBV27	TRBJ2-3	TGTGCCAGCAGTCCCTTCCGGAGCGGAGCCACAGATACGCAGTATTTT	CASSPFRSGATDTQYF
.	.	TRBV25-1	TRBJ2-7	TGTGCCAGCAGTGACTTCTCCTCCTACGAGCAGTACTTC	CASSDFSSYEQYF
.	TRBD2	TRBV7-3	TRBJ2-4	TGTGCCAGCAGCTTGGGACTAGCGGGAGGAGGCGACATTCAGTACTTC	CASSLGLAGGGDIQYF
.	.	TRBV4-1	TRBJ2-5	TGCGCCAGCAGCCCGAGACTCCCCGGGACCCAGTACTTC	CASSPRLPGTQYF
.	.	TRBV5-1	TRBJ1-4	TGCGCCAGCAGCTATAATGAAAAACTGTTTTTT	CASSYNEKLFF
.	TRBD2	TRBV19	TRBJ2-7	TGTGCCAGTAGTTACCAAGCGGGACCCTACGAGCAGTACTTC	CASSYQAGPYEQYF
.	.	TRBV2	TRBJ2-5	TGTGCCACCGCGCTGGAGACCCAGTACTTC	CATALETQYF
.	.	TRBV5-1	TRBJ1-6	TGCGCCAGCAGCTTGGGTGGGATAATCTATAATTCACCCCTCCACTTT	CASSLGGIIYNSPLHF
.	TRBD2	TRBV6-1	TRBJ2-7	TGTGCCACCATCGGACTAGCGGGGAGCTACGAGCAGTACTTC	CATIGLAGSYEQYF
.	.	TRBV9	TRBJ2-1	TGTGCCAGCAGCCGGCGGGGAGACAATGAGCAGTTCTTC	CASSRRGDNEQFF
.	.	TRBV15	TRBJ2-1	TGTGCCACCAGCAGAACAGGGGACTTCCAGTTCTTC	CATSRTGDFQFF